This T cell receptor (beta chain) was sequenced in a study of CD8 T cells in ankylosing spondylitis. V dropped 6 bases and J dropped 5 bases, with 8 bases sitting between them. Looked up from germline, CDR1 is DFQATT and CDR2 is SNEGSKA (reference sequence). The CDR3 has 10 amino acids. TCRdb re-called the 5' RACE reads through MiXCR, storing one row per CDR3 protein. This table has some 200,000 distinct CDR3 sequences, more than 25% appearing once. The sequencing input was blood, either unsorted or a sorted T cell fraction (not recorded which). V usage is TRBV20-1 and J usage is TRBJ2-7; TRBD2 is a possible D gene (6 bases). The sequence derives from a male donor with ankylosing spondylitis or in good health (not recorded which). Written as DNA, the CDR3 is TGCAGTGCAGGAGGGAACGAGCAGTACTTC. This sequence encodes CSAGGNEQYF.